This T cell receptor (beta chain) originates from a study of T cells in Graves' hyperthyroidism and ophthalmopathy. For the study at large: Upon initial diagnosis and before any treatment, peripheral blood was collected. Study-level results: Blood also carried most thyroid clonotypes expanded above 0.001.

A few counts support this clonotype. Its target is not known. Orbital computed tomography, thyroid ultrasound, serum thyroxine and TRAb, and clinical symptoms together informed the diagnoses. Out of roughly 10 ml of fresh peripheral blood came the PBMCs. The CDR3 is 14 residues long. The V and J ends lost 3 bases and 5 bases, in that order; junction bases with no gene match: 2. What was amplified from RNA transcripts were TCR beta CDR3 regions. TCR CDR3 regions were first amplified by RT-PCR with HTBI primers. In TCRdb, the multiplex PCR reads were re-called with MiXCR into one record per CDR3 protein. The repertoire holds about 520,000 distinct CDR3 sequences, with approximately 24% as singletons.

The origin of this receptor is a young woman with Graves' ophthalmopathy. The chain couples TRBV12-3 or TRBV12-4 to TRBJ2-2; 8 bases fit TRBD1. The sample comprised blood. Here the CDR3 DNA reads TGTGCCAGCAGTTTGGACAGGGTGACCGGGGAGCTGTTTTTT. The encoded protein is CASSLDRVTGELFF.